The sequence of this TCR beta chain was determined in a study of blood T cell repertoires in COVID-19. Across the whole study: The study drew acute and convalescent COVID-19 samples from the United States, Italy and Spain.

Profiling relied on immunoSEQ multiplex PCR, and the TCRdb table lists in-frame clones only, not all of them. This repertoire shows about 190,000 clones, 70% to 90% found once; its top ten account for roughly 2%. Sequencing was done on a sample of peripheral blood. The sequence was collected from a man in his 70s with active or convalescent COVID-19.

CDR3 protein: CASQGNTGELFF. The CDR3 DNA is TGTGCCAGCCAGGGTAACACCGGGGAGCTGTTTTTT. The chain recombines TRBV7-9 with TRBJ2-2, with D tentatively TRBD1 (5 bases). The CDR3 has 12 amino acids. V was shortened by 8 bases and J by 2 bases, with 6 bases between the two germline ends. Germline V CDR1 and CDR2: SEHNR, FQNEAQ (reference sequence). The full variable domain, with the rest looked up from reference TRBV7-9 and TRBJ2-2, is DTGVSQNPRHKITKRGQNVTFRCDPISEHNRLYWYRQTLGQGPEFLTYFQNEAQLEKSRLLSDRFSAERPKGSFSTLEIQRTEQGDSAMYLCASQGNTGELFFGEGSRLTVL.